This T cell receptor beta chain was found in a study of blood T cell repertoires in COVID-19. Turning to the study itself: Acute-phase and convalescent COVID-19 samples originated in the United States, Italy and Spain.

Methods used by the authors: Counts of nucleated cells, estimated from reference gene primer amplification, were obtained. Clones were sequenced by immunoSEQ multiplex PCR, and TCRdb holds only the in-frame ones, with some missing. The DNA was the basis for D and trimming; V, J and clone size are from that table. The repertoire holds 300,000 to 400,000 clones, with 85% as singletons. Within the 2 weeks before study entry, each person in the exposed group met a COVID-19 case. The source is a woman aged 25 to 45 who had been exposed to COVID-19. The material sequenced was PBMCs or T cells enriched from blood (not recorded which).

The CDR3 coding sequence is TGTGCCTGGAGTGTAACAGGGGGCCTTCAGCCCCAGCATTTT. Its translation: CAWSVTGGLQPQHF. The V and J genes are TRBV30 and TRBJ1-5; 9 bases are shared with TRBD1. CDR3 size: 14 residues. Losses at the gene ends were 0 bases for V and 6 bases for J; bases not matched to a gene: 3. Germline CDR1 reads GTSNPN; CDR2 reads SVGIG (reference sequence).